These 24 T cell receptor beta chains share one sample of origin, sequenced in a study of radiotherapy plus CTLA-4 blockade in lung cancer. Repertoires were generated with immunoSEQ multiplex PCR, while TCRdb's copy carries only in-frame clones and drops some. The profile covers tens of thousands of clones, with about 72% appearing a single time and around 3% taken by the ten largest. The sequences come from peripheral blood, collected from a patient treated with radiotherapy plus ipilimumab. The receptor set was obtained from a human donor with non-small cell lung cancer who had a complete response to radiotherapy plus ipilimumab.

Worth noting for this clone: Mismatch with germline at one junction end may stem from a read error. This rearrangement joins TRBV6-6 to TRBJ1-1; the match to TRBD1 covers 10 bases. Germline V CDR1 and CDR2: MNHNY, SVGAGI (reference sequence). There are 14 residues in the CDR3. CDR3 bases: TGTGCCAGTCGACAGGGGGCATGGAACAGTGAAGCTTTCTTT. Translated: CASRQGAWNSEAFF.

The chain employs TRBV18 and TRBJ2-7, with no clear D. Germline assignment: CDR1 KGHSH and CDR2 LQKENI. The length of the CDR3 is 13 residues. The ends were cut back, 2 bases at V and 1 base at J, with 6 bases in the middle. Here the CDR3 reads CASSPGHSYEQYF. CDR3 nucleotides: TGTGCCAGCTCACCAGGGCATTCCTACGAGCAGTACTTC.

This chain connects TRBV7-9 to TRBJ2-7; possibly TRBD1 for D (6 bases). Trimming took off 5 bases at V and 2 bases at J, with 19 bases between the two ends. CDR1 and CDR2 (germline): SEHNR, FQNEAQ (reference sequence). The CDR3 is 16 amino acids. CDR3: CASSRTAYENPYEQYF. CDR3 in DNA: TGTGCCAGCAGCCGGACAGCGTACGAGAACCCCTACGAGCAGTACTTC.

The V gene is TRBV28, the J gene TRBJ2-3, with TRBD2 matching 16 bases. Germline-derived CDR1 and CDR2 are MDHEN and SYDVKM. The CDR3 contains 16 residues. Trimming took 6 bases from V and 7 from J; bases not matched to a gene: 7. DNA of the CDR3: TGTGCCAGCAGCGGAGGGACTAGCGGGAGGGCCAATACGCAGTATTTT. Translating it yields CASSGGTSGRANTQYF.

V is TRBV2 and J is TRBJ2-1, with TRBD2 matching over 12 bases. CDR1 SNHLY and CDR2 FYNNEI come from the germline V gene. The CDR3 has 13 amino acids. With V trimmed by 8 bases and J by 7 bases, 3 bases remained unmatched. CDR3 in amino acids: CASGGTSGNEQFF. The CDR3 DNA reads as TGTGCCAGCGGCGGGACTAGCGGGAATGAGCAGTTCTTC.

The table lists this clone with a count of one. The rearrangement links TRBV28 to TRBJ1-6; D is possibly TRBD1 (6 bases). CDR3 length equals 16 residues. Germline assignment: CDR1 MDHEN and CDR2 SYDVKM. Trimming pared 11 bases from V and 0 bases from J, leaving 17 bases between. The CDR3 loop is CAVRGQRSSYNSPLHF. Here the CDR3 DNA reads TGTGCCGTCCGAGGACAGCGGAGCTCCTATAATTCACCCCTCCACTTT.

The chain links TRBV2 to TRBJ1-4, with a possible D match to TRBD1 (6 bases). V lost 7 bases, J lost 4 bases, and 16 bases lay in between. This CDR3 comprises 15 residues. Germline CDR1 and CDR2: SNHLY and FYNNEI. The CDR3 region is CASTQEGRGNEKLFF. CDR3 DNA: TGTGCCAGCACCCAAGAGGGCAGGGGTAATGAAAAACTGTTTTTT.

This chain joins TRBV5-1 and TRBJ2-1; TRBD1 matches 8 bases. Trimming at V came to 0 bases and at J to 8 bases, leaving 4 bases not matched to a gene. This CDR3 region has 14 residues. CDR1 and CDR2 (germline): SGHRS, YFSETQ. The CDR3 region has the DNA TGCGCCAGCAGCTTGGAACAGGGGGGCCATGAGCAGTTCTTC. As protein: CASSLEQGGHEQFF.

DNA for the CDR3: TGCAGCGTTAGAGGGACAGGGGTGTATGGCTACACCTTC. It specifies CSVRGTGVYGYTF. The rearrangement uses TRBV29-1 and TRBJ1-2, with 10 bases lining up with TRBD1. Trimming at V came to 5 bases and at J to 5 bases, leaving 5 bases not matched to a gene. CDR1 is SQVTM, CDR2 ANQGSEA, per germline. There are 13 residues in the CDR3.

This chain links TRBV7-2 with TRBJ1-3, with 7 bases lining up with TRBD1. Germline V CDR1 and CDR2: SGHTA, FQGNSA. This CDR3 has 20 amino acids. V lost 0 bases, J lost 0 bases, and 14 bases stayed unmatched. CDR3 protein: CASSLAGGWDSSLSGNTIYF. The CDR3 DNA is TGTGCCAGCAGCTTAGCAGGGGGATGGGACAGTTCCCTCTCTGGAAACACCATATATTTT.

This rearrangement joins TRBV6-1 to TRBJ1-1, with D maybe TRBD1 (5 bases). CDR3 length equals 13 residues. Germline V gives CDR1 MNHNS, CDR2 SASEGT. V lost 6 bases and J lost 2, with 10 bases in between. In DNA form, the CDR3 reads TGTGCCAGCAGCCGGACACTCAACACTGAAGCTTTCTTT. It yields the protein CASSRTLNTEAFF.

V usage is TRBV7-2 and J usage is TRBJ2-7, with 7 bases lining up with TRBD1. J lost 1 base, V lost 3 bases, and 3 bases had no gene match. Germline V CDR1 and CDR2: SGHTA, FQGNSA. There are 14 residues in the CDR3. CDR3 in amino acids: CASSLETGSYEQYF. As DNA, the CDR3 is TGTGCCAGCAGCTTGGAGACAGGGTCCTACGAGCAGTACTTC.

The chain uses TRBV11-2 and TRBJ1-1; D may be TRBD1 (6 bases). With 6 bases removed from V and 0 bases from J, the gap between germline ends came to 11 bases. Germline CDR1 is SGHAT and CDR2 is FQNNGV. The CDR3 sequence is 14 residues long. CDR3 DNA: TGTGCCAGCAGACAGGGTAACATGAACACTGAAGCTTTCTTT. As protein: CASRQGNMNTEAFF.

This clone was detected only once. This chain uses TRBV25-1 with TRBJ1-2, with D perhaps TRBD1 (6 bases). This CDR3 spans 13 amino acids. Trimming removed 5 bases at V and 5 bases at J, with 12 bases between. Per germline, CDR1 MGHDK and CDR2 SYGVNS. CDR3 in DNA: TGTGCCAGCAGTACCCTTAGGGGGTATGGCTACACCTTC. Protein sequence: CASSTLRGYGYTF.

CDR3: CASGRGFQETQYF. CDR3 nucleotide sequence: TGTGCCAGCGGTAGGGGGTTCCAAGAGACCCAGTACTTC. V usage is TRBV2 and J usage is TRBJ2-5; D perhaps matches TRBD1 (6 bases). CDR1 SNHLY and CDR2 FYNNEI come from the germline V gene. V dropped 8 bases and J dropped 1 base, with 11 bases sitting between them. CDR3 size: 13 residues.

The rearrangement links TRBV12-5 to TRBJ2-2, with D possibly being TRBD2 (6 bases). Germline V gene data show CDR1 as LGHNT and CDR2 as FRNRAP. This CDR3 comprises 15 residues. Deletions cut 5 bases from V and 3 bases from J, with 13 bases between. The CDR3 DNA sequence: TGTGCTAGTGGTCGCACGGGGGAACACACCGGGGAGCTGTTTTTT. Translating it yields CASGRTGEHTGELFF.

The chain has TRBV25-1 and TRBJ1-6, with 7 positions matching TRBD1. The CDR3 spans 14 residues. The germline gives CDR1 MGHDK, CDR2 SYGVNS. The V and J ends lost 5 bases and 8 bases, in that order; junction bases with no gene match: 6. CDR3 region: CASSPDRDHSPLHF. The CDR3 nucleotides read TGTGCCAGCAGTCCCGACAGGGACCATTCACCCCTCCACTTT.

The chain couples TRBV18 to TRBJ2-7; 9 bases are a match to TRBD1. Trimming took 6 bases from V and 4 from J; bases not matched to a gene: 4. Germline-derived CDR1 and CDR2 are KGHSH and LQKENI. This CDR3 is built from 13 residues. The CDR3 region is CASSGTGIYEQYF. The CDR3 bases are TGTGCCAGCTCCGGGACAGGGATATACGAGCAGTACTTC. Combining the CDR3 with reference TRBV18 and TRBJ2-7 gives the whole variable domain NAGVMQNPRHLVRRRGQEARLRCSPMKGHSHVYWYRQLPEEGLKFMVYLQKENIIDESGMPKERFSAEFPKEGPSILRIQQVVRGDSAAYFCASSGTGIYEQYFGPGTRLTVT.

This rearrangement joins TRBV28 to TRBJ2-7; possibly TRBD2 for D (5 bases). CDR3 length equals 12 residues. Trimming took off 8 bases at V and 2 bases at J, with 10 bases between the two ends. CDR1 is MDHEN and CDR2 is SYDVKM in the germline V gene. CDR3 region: CASERTAYEQYF. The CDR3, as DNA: TGTGCCAGCGAGCGGACGGCCTACGAGCAGTACTTC.

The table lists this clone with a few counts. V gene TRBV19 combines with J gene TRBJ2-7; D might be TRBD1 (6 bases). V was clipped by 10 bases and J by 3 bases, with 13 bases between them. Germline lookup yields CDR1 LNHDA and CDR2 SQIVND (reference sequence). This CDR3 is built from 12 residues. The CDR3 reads CATRRQDYEQYF. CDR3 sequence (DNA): TGTGCCACCCGCCGACAGGACTACGAGCAGTACTTC.

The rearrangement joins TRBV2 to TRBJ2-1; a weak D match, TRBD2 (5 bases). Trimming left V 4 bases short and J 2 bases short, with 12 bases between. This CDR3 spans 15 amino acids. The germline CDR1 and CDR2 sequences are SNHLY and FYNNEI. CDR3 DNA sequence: TGTGCCAGCAGTGGGCAGCGGCTCACCTACAATGAGCAGTTCTTC. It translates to CASSGQRLTYNEQFF. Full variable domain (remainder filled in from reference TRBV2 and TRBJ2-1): EPEVTQTPSHQVTQMGQEVILRCVPISNHLYFYWYRQILGQKVEFLVSFYNNEISEKSEIFDDQFSVERPDGSNFTLKIRSTKLEDSAMYFCASSGQRLTYNEQFFGPGTRLTVL.

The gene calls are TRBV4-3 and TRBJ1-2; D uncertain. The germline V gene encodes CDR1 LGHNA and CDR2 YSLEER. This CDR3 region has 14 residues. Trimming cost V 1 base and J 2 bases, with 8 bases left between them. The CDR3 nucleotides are TGCGCCAGCAGCCAAGGGGTAGCGAACTATGGCTACACCTTC. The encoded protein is CASSQGVANYGYTF.

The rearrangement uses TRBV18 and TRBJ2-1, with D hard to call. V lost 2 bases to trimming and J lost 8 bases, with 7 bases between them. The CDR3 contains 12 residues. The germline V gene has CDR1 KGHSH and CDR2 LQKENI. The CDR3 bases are TGTGCCAGCTCACCAAAGAGAGATGAGCAGTTCTTC. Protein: CASSPKRDEQFF.

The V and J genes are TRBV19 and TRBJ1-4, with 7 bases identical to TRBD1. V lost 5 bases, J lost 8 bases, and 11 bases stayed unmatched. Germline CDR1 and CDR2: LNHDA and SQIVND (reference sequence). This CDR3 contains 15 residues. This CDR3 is CASSARQGLLEKLFF. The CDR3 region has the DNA TGTGCCAGTAGTGCCCGACAGGGCCTATTAGAAAAACTGTTTTTT.